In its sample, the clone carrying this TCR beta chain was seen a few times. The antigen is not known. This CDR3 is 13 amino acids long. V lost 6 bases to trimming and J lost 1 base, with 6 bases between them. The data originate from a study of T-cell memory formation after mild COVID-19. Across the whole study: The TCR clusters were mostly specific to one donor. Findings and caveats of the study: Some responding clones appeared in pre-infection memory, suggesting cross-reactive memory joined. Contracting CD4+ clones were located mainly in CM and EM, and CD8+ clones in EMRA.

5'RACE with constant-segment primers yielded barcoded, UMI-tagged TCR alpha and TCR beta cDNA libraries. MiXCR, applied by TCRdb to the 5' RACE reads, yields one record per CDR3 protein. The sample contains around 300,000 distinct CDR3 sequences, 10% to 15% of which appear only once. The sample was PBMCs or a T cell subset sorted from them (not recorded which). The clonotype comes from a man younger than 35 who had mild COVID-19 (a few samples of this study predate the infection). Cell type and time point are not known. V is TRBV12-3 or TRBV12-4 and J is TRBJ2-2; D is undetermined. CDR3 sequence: CASRTRNTGELFF. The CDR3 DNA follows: TGTGCCAGCAGGACCAGGAACACCGGGGAGCTGTTTTTT.